These 19 T cell receptor beta chains came from one sample sequenced in a study of blood T cell repertoires in COVID-19. The method was immunoSEQ multiplex PCR; TCRdb's version includes in-frame clones alone and lacks a portion of them. The table has about 270,000 clones, more than 70% seen once. Specimen: peripheral blood. The receptors shown here come from a young woman with acute or convalescent COVID-19.

The rearrangement links TRBV4-3 to TRBJ1-2, with D possibly being TRBD1 (6 bases). The CDR3 spans 14 residues. V dropped 7 bases and J dropped 4 bases, with 16 bases sitting between them. Per germline, CDR1 LGHNA and CDR2 YSLEER. The CDR3 sequence is CASKPDTGIYGYTF. In DNA, the CDR3 is TGCGCCAGCAAACCCGATACAGGGATCTATGGCTACACCTTC.

This rearrangement joins TRBV11-2 to TRBJ1-2, with a weak D call TRBD1 (6 bases). V lost 2 bases and J lost 4, with 17 bases in between. The CDR3 extends over 16 amino acids. Germline assignment: CDR1 SGHAT and CDR2 FQNNGV. The CDR3 region is CASSLSSDRIPYGYTF. The CDR3 coding sequence is TGTGCCAGCAGCTTATCTTCCGACAGGATACCCTATGGCTACACCTTC.

This chain uses TRBV5-5 with TRBJ2-1, with 13 bases matching TRBD2. The CDR3 runs 16 residues. V was clipped by 4 bases and J by 9 bases; unmatched bases: 10. The germline gives CDR1 SGHKS, CDR2 YYEKEE (reference sequence). CDR3 amino acids: CASSGEGTSGNFEQFF. CDR3 DNA: TGTGCCAGCAGCGGGGAGGGGACTAGCGGGAACTTTGAGCAGTTCTTC.

On this clone: One end of the junction fails to match germline, which may point to a read error. The gene calls are TRBV6-1 and TRBJ2-7; 8 bases align to TRBD1. The germline V gene encodes CDR1 MNHNS and CDR2 SASEGT. The CDR3 runs 16 residues. Here the CDR3 DNA reads TGTGCCAGCAGAGAAGGACAGGGTATATCTACCTACGAGCAGTACTTC. It yields the protein CASREGQGISTYEQYF.

J is TRBJ1-4 and V is TRBV19, with TRBD1 matching over 10 bases. The V gene's germline CDR1 is LNHDA and CDR2 SQIVND (reference sequence). The CDR3 spans 15 residues. V gave up 6 bases and J gave up 8 bases; unmatched junction bases: 9. The CDR3 protein is CASSARGTGEEKLFF. The CDR3 region has the DNA TGTGCCAGTAGCGCCCGCGGGACAGGGGAAGAAAAACTGTTTTTT.

The chain employs TRBV13 and TRBJ2-7, with D possibly matching TRBD2 (5 bases). Trimming cost V 5 bases and J 5 bases, with 10 bases left between them. Per the germline V gene, CDR1 is PRHDT and CDR2 is FYEKMQ (reference sequence). The CDR3 loop spans 12 amino acids. In nucleotides, the CDR3 is TGTGCCAGCAGCCCAACCGGGGACGAGCAGTACTTC. Protein: CASSPTGDEQYF.

To note about this clone: At one end the junction does not follow the germline gene, possibly because of a read error. The chain uses TRBV7-7 and TRBJ2-5; tentatively, D is TRBD1 (5 bases). There are 16 residues in the CDR3. Germline V lookup: CDR1 SSHAT, CDR2 FNYEAQ (reference sequence). Written as DNA, the CDR3 is TGTGCTAGCAGCTTAGCACCGGCCAGGGAAGGAGAGACCCAGTACTTC. Amino acids: CASSLAPAREGETQYF.

CDR3 loop: CASSPYGSGNTGELFF. The CDR3, as DNA: TGTGCCAGCAGCCCCTATGGTAGCGGGAACACCGGGGAGCTGTTTTTT. The chain is built from TRBV9 and TRBJ2-2; D perhaps matches TRBD2 (6 bases). V was cut by 4 bases and J by 1 base, with 14 bases left in between. CDR1 SGDLS and CDR2 YYNGEE come from the germline V gene. CDR3 length: 16 amino acids.

The chain is built from TRBV9 and TRBJ1-2; 11 bases line up with TRBD1. Germline V gene sequence: CDR1 SGDLS, CDR2 YYNGEE. The CDR3 runs 14 residues. V shed 4 bases and J 4 bases; nucleotides not matched to a gene: 3. CDR3 coding DNA: TGTGCCAGCAGCCCCGGGACAGGGGGCTATGGCTACACCTTC. Its translation is CASSPGTGGYGYTF.

This rearrangement joins TRBV27 to TRBJ2-7; 14 nucleotides line up with TRBD2. Trimming took 3 bases from V and 3 from J; bases not matched to a gene: 7. This CDR3 spans 17 amino acids. CDR1 and CDR2 (germline): MNHEY, SMNVEV (reference sequence). The CDR3 sequence: CASSFGGLAGAGYEQYF. CDR3 nucleotides: TGTGCCAGCAGTTTTGGGGGACTAGCGGGAGCAGGCTACGAGCAGTACTTC.

This chain connects TRBV21-1 to TRBJ2-1; the table's D call, TRBD1, has no DNA check behind it. TRBV21-1 is reported as a pseudogene. This CDR3 spans 15 amino acids. The CDR3 DNA sequence: TGTGCCAGCAGGACTACAGGGGGTTCCTACAATGAGCAGTTCTTC. Its protein product is CASRTTGGSYNEQFF.

The sample holds a few counts of this clone. The J gene is TRBJ2-3, the V gene TRBV6-2 or TRBV6-3, with TRBD2 matching 12 bases. Unmatched junction bases numbered 6, after V lost 5 bases and J lost 0 bases. The CDR3 consists of 17 residues. Per germline, CDR1 MNHEY and CDR2 SVGEGT. The chain's CDR3 is CASSGLAGSFSTDTQYF. The CDR3 bases are TGTGCCAGCAGTGGACTAGCGGGATCCTTTAGCACAGATACGCAGTATTTT.

This clone was detected a few times. Here the CDR3 reads CASSQDLLGEAKNIQYF. DNA for the CDR3: TGCGCCAGCAGCCAAGATCTCCTAGGGGAAGCCAAAAACATTCAGTACTTC. The chain has TRBV4-3 and TRBJ2-4; TRBD1 might be the D (5 bases). This CDR3 is built from 17 residues. V was pared by 0 bases and J by 0 bases, with 12 bases between. Germline CDR1 is LGHNA and CDR2 is YSLEER.

This clone was found a few times. The V gene is TRBV2, the J gene TRBJ1-5; 7 bases agree with TRBD1. V lost 2 bases, J lost 1 base, and 2 bases stayed unmatched. The CDR3 is 15 residues long. Germline V CDR1 and CDR2: SNHLY, FYNNEI. This chain's CDR3 is CASSEIQGSNQPQHF. The CDR3 DNA follows: TGTGCCAGCAGTGAAATACAGGGGAGCAATCAGCCCCAGCATTTT.

V is TRBV7-8 and J is TRBJ1-3; possible D gene TRBD1, 5 bases. Germline V lookup: CDR1 SGHVS, CDR2 FQNEAQ. The CDR3 length is 16 residues. The V end lost 1 base, the J end lost 2 bases, and 12 bases lay between the germline ends. The CDR3 nucleotides are TGTGCCAGCAGCTTAGTTCTCAGGGAGGCTGGAAACACCATATATTTT. Residues: CASSLVLREAGNTIYF. Complete variable domain (other parts from reference TRBV7-8 and TRBJ1-3): GAGVSQSPRYKVAKRGQDVALRCDPISGHVSLFWYQQALGQGPEFLTYFQNEAQLDKSGLPSDRFFAERPEGSVSTLKIQRTQQEDSAVYLCASSLVLREAGNTIYFGEGSWLTVV.

V is TRBV28 and J is TRBJ2-1; TRBD2 aligns across 9 bases. V gave up 5 bases and J gave up 4 bases; unmatched junction bases: 3. The CDR3 has 14 residues. CDR1 is MDHEN, CDR2 SYDVKM, per germline. The CDR3 is CASSLAGLYNEQFF. The DNA for the CDR3 is TGTGCCAGCAGTCTAGCGGGGTTATACAATGAGCAGTTCTTC.

V usage is TRBV5-6 and J usage is TRBJ2-6; D is perhaps TRBD1 (5 bases). Germline V gene lookup returns CDR1 SGHDT and CDR2 YYEEEE. The CDR3 sequence is 17 residues long. V was cut by 4 bases and J by 0 bases, with 14 bases left in between. In nucleotides, the CDR3 is TGTGCCAGCAGCCGGCGACAGTCTTCCTCTGGGGCCAACGTCCTGACTTTC. Protein: CASSRRQSSSGANVLTF.

This clone was recorded only once. The chain couples TRBV28 to TRBJ1-2; 7 bases fit TRBD1. Germline V gene sequence: CDR1 MDHEN, CDR2 SYDVKM. The CDR3 runs 15 residues. The V segment lost 6 bases and the J segment 0 bases; nucleotides outside the gene matches: 7. The CDR3 spells CASRGPGTANYGYTF. The CDR3, as DNA: TGTGCCAGCAGGGGTCCCGGGACAGCTAACTATGGCTACACCTTC.

The table lists this clone with many counts. The gene calls are TRBV29-1 and TRBJ1-1; no clear D. The V and J ends lost 5 bases and 1 base respectively, with 8 bases between them. The CDR3 is 12 amino acids. Germline lookup yields CDR1 SQVTM and CDR2 ANQGSEA. CDR3 protein: CSVSERNTEAFF. CDR3 in DNA: TGCAGCGTTAGTGAGCGGAACACTGAAGCTTTCTTT.